This T cell receptor beta chain is drawn from a study of blood T cells in healthy people across ages (dated by TCRdb to between 2015 and 2017). Regarding the complete study: In model experiments, template switching captured about one uniquely barcoded TCR beta cDNA molecule for every two T cells. To track age-related changes in TCR beta repertoire diversity, the study relied on deep sequencing normalized with unique cDNA molecular identifiers. For two donors (one aged 18 to 29 and one aged 80 or older), the study analyzed two additional independent replicas of 1 million unique cDNA reads from the same blood draw. To avoid experimental bias, donors of different ages were spread randomly across the sequencing lanes. The donors were divided into four age groups: young (average approximately 16 years), middle-aged (approximately 39), aged (about 60) and long-lived (about 90). The research as a whole found: As age increased, observed TCR beta diversity per million T cells dropped in a roughly linear way, and a significant reduction was already evident by age about 40. Because profiling used bulk unsorted PBMCs, naive and antigen-experienced compartments could not be compared conclusively. The CMV infection status of donors was not known, potentially confounding age-related changes in expanded clonotypes. Compared with the aged group, the long-lived group had more naive CD4+ T cells, fewer expanded clones and increased TCR diversity, suggesting age selection. Total diversity estimates from one million sequenced T cells were considered lower bounds and underestimates. Observed TCR beta diversity correlated strongly with the percentage of naive T cells measured by flow cytometry.

In the case of this clonotype: Which antigen it targets is not known. Base qualities are not recorded, but no much larger clone differs from it by a single base.

Systemically healthy Caucasian individuals from Russia, some 40 in total and aged roughly 6 to 90 years, were included as donors. Each donor gave 8 to 10 milliliters of peripheral blood, drawn into EDTA-treated Vacutainer tubes. PBMCs were isolated by Ficoll-Paque density-gradient centrifugation, with at least 7 million obtained per sample. Trizol reagent was used to extract total RNA from the PBMCs, yielding at least 5 micrograms per sample. For every donor, flow cytometry on a PBMC aliquot measured the percentage of naive CD45RAhigh/CD27high T cells. Receptor amplification or capture employed 5' RACE. Instrument used: Illumina HiSeq 2500. A second about 7 to 11 cycle PCR used a sample-barcoded 5' primer and a J-beta primer mix. A template-switch 5' adaptor carrying 12 random nucleotides introduced a unique molecular identifier onto each TCR beta cDNA molecule. At least 2.5 million CDR3-containing paired-end reads were obtained from each sample. All of the RNA was converted into first-strand cDNA using the Mint cDNA synthesis kit, with a TRBC-specific oligonucleotide serving as the primer. All cDNA was treated with uracil-DNA glycosylase and then went through a first 18-cycle PCR with the universal primers M1SS and BC2_uni_R. On the authors' methods: Normalization of each sample was performed by random selection of 1 million high-quality reads, each carrying a distinct molecular identifier. Instead of being binned into consensus sequences, reads with shared molecular identifiers were discarded. CDR3 identification, clonotype clustering and error correction used MiTCR with a Q25 quality threshold and the strictest error-elimination algorithm. A nonparametric unseen species model with Euler transformation was used to estimate lower-bound total TCR beta diversity. The public sequencing data were trimmed at Q25 with fastp and processed into clonotypes with MiXCR by TCRdb, which kept only in-frame beta chains. Rows with a matching CDR3 protein are joined into one entry that keeps the most common DNA and genes. In this record, the V and J calls reflect TCRdb's handling and not the investigators' own analysis. This sample comprises fewer than 800,000 distinct CDR3 sequences, around 49% of them detected only once. 30% to 40% of the sample comes from the top ten.

The clonotype comes from a woman aged 60 to 75 in good health. Sequenced input: blood.

In nucleotide form, the sequence is TGTGCCAGCACCCTTACTAGTGTAAATGAGCAGTACTTC. Its amino acids are CASTLTSVNEQYF. The chain uses TRBV7-8 and TRBJ2-7; a tentative D match to TRBD2 spans 5 bases. The germline V gene specifies SGHVS as CDR1 and FQNEAQ as CDR2. Trimming removed 7 bases from V and 7 bases from J, leaving 17 bases between the germline ends. The CDR3 has 13 amino acids, counting the end cysteine and phenylalanine. The only DNA kept is the CDR3, 39 bases in frame from the first base.